The T cell receptor (beta chain) under discussion was sequenced for a study of CD8+ T cells in alopecia areata (dated by TCRdb to the late 2010s). About the study as a whole: Treated patients were enrolled in an open-label pilot trial of oral tofacitinib at 5 to 10 mg twice daily for moderate-to-severe alopecia areata. Tofacitinib was administered for 6 to 18 months, and 6 months of follow-up off drug were then conducted to assess delayed response and recurrence. immunoSEQ multiplex PCR using 35 Vbeta forward primers and 13 Jbeta reverse primers was used to amplify TCRbeta CDR3 regions. Tofacitinib-treated patients had biopsies at baseline and at 4 and 24 weeks of treatment, with a later scalp biopsy in several patients. In humans, TCRbeta sequencing was performed on scalp tissue and on sorted CD4+ and CD8+ peripheral blood T cells from healthy controls and from patients with patchy or totalis/universalis alopecia areata. In both human patients and the C3H/HeJ mouse model, the study applied high-throughput TCRbeta sequencing to look at T cell clonal expansion in alopecia areata. RNA was obtained with the PAXgene miRNA kit for fixed scalp, the miRNeasy kit for PBMCs, and the RNeasy kit for mouse skin. In treated patients, disease severity was measured using the SALT score, which gives the percentage of scalp surface area affected. Scalp clonality was compared among normal scalp (n=4), patchy alopecia areata scalp (n=8), and alopecia totalis/universalis scalp (n=8).

Library preparation used the immunoSEQ multiplex PCR assay. To provide template for TCR sequencing, every sample had RNA extracted and reverse transcribed into cDNA. SuperScript III was used for first-strand cDNA synthesis, primed with a 2:1 mix of oligo-dT and random hexamers. A synthetic immune receptor repertoire was used to measure amplification bias, and any remaining bias was corrected computationally. The paper's processing steps were these. Raw reads were preprocessed to remove errors, and CDR3 was defined by IMGT conventions from the conserved cysteine to phenylalanine. Clonality was computed by normalizing Shannon entropy by log2 of the number of productive unique TCRs and subtracting the result from 1. Whether scalp clones were CD4 or CD8 was inferred by matching scalp TCRbeta sequences against CD4 and CD8 repertoires sorted from blood. The immuneACCESS repertoire file appears here via TCRdb, limited to in-frame rearrangements. These files lack a portion of the clones; in checked studies, under half of the deficit traces to unresolved V genes, and the cause of the others is not known. That table is the source of V, J and clone size, and D and trimming were worked out from the DNA. In this sample the table shows roughly 200,000 clones, less than 50% of which occur a single time. The ten biggest clones cover over 2% of the sample.

The investigation overall reported the following: Shared TCR sequences between patients were less evident than in mice, which may be partly attributable to HLA diversity in the patient population. Tofacitinib significantly decreased scalp clonality and the number of expanded CD8+ clones among the top 100 scalp clones. Compared with normal scalp, lesional scalp, particularly in alopecia totalis/universalis, had higher clonality and more expanded CD8+ clones, which suggests antigenic drive. Because the treated cohort was small and had only one nonresponder, larger studies are needed to examine links between baseline CD8+ expansion and response. Resident alphabeta T cells in normal human skin are also sequenced, complicating scalp TCR repertoire analysis, unlike mouse skin dominated by gammadelta T cells. Many expanded lesional clones persisted in scalp and blood during tofacitinib treatment, which may partly explain relapse after stopping treatment.

In the paper's terms, the treatment or condition label means: oral pan-JAK inhibitor, 5-10 mg twice daily. Lesional scalp punch biopsies and peripheral blood were collected from alopecia areata patients. After PBMCs were isolated by density centrifugation and stained for CD3, CD4 and CD8, a FACSAria was used to sort CD4+ and CD8+ T cells. About this clone: Its antigen is not yet known. Base qualities are not at hand, and no much larger clone is one base apart.

Relative to germline, V is 2 bases shorter and J is 3 bases shorter, with 8 bases between their ends. The cysteine opens and the phenylalanine closes a CDR3 of 14 amino acids. Just CDR3 DNA is preserved here, 42 bases in frame from base 1. The germline V gene encodes CDR1 SGHTA and CDR2 FQGNSA. Source: CD4+ T cells sorted from blood, taken between weeks 36 and 40, from a patient treated with tofacitinib. The sequence came from a human donor with alopecia areata. The chain was built from TRBV7-2 and TRBJ2-1, with an unclear D gene assignment. In nucleotide form, the sequence is TGTGCCAGCAGCTTAATGGTGAACTACAATGAGCAGTTCTTC. Its coded protein is CASSLMVNYNEQFF.